A single sample gave rise to the 14 T cell receptor beta chains below, sequenced in a study of T cell changes during pregnancy in multiple sclerosis. Some clones are missing from TCRdb's copy, which holds only in-frame ones; the method was immunoSEQ multiplex PCR. The repertoire holds around 53,000 clones, with roughly nine tenths as singletons. The sample here was CD8+ T cells from peripheral blood mononuclear cells, taken before pregnancy. These receptors were obtained from a female donor with multiple sclerosis, enrolled in a pregnancy study.

The CDR3 here is CASSVAGLDGYTF. CDR3 DNA: TGTGCCAGCAGCGTAGCAGGGCTGGATGGCTACACCTTC. This chain connects TRBV9 to TRBJ1-2; tentative D call: TRBD1 (5 bases). Germline CDR1 reads SGDLS; CDR2 reads YYNGEE. The CDR3 is 13 residues long. V dropped 0 bases and J dropped 6 bases, with 9 bases sitting between them.

For this clone: At the DNA level, this CDR3 is encoded by other sequences in the same sample as well. This rearrangement joins TRBV9 to TRBJ2-7; TRBD2 aligns across 10 bases. Trimming took 3 bases from V and 3 from J; bases not matched to a gene: 6. This CDR3 has 15 amino acids. Germline lookup yields CDR1 SGDLS and CDR2 YYNGEE. The CDR3 DNA is TGTGCCAGCAGCGCTCGAGCGGGGGGGATCTACGAGCAGTACTTC. Its translation is CASSARAGGIYEQYF.

The rearrangement joins TRBV4-1 to TRBJ2-1; a possible D gene is TRBD1 (6 bases). Germline lookup yields CDR1 MGHRA and CDR2 YSYEKL. V was trimmed by 3 bases and J by 4 bases, leaving 10 bases between them. The CDR3 has 14 residues. DNA for the CDR3: TGCGCCAGCAGCCAGACAGGAGCTTACAATGAGCAGTTCTTC. This translates into CASSQTGAYNEQFF.

The chain joins TRBV2 to TRBJ1-5, with a tentative D call TRBD1 (5 bases). The CDR3 sequence is 15 residues long. V lost 6 bases to trimming and J lost 5 bases, with 17 bases between them. CDR1 SNHLY and CDR2 FYNNEI come from the germline V gene. CDR3 sequence: CASSRQTQGDQPQHF. The DNA for the CDR3 is TGTGCCAGCAGCCGACAGACCCAGGGTGATCAGCCCCAGCATTTT.

The V and J genes are TRBV27 and TRBJ2-3, with 8 bases identical to TRBD2. Trimming removed 2 bases from V and 7 bases from J; junction bases left unmatched: 5. This CDR3 comprises 14 residues. Per the germline V gene, CDR1 is MNHEY and CDR2 is SMNVEV (reference sequence). CDR3 nucleotides: TGTGCCAGCAGTTTACTCGGGGGGGCGAATACGCAGTATTTT. The encoded protein is CASSLLGGANTQYF.

V is TRBV5-4 and J is TRBJ2-5; D unresolved. The V end lost 5 bases, the J end lost 3 bases, and 5 bases lay between the germline ends. The germline V gene encodes CDR1 SGHNT and CDR2 YYREEE (reference sequence). CDR3 size: 11 residues. This chain's CDR3 is CASSLEETQYF. In DNA, the CDR3 is TGTGCCAGCAGTCTTGAAGAGACCCAGTACTTC.

This clone has a single count. The chain carries TRBV27 and TRBJ2-7; no firm D call. V dropped 8 bases and J dropped 3 bases, with 8 bases sitting between them. The CDR3 length is 11 residues. CDR1 is MNHEY and CDR2 is SMNVEV in the germline V gene (reference sequence). Here the CDR3 reads CASVSGYEQYF. In nucleotides, the CDR3 is TGTGCCAGCGTATCGGGCTACGAGCAGTACTTC.

The CDR3 sequence: CASSLSVDTQYF. Here the CDR3 DNA reads TGTGCCAGCAGCTTAAGCGTGGATACGCAGTATTTT. This chain connects TRBV7-9 to TRBJ2-3; D is unresolved. Germline V CDR1 and CDR2: SEHNR, FQNEAQ (reference sequence). Trimming pared 2 bases from V and 6 bases from J, leaving 6 bases between. CDR3 size: 12 residues.

The chain recombines TRBV19 with TRBJ2-7; 8 bases agree with TRBD1. From germline, CDR1 is LNHDA and CDR2 SQIVND (reference sequence). This CDR3 is 15 amino acids long. Trimming removed 1 base from V and 0 bases from J; junction bases left unmatched: 2. CDR3 in amino acids: CASSIGQGNSYEQYF. DNA for the CDR3: TGTGCCAGTAGTATAGGACAGGGGAACTCCTACGAGCAGTACTTC.

The J gene is TRBJ2-7, the V gene TRBV13; 10 nucleotides agree with TRBD1. The V gene end was trimmed by 0 bases and the J gene end by 4 bases; junction bases not matched to a gene: 6. The CDR3 has 16 residues. Germline assignment: CDR1 PRHDT and CDR2 FYEKMQ (reference sequence). The CDR3 DNA reads TGTGCCAGCAGCTTAGGGGGCTGGGACAGGGGATACGAGCAGTACTTC. The encoded protein is CASSLGGWDRGYEQYF.

The genes are TRBV5-5 and TRBJ2-2, with 8 positions matching TRBD2. V dropped 0 bases and J dropped 3; count of bases not matched to a gene: 7. The CDR3 contains 17 residues. Germline values: CDR1 SGHKS, CDR2 YYEKEE (reference sequence). CDR3 loop: CASSLGPAGAHTGELFF. The CDR3 nucleotides are TGTGCCAGCAGCTTGGGTCCAGCGGGGGCCCACACCGGGGAGCTGTTTTTT.

The gene calls are TRBV21-1 and TRBJ1-6; TRBD1 reflects the table's D call only, with no check against the DNA. TRBV21-1 is an annotated pseudogene. The CDR3 sequence is 18 residues long. The CDR3 DNA is TGTGCCACGATGACCGGACAGGGAGGTGAATCCTATAATTCACCCCTCCACTTT. Amino acids: CATMTGQGGESYNSPLHF.

The chain recombines TRBV19 with TRBJ1-2; 7 nucleotides line up with TRBD1. The J segment lost 8 bases and the V segment lost 0 bases, leaving 18 bases of the junction unmatched. Germline CDR1 LNHDA, CDR2 SQIVND (reference sequence). The CDR3 totals 18 residues. CDR3 sequence: CASSIDRWGTEVSSGYTF. In nucleotides, the CDR3 is TGTGCCAGTAGTATAGATAGGTGGGGGACAGAAGTATCTTCGGGCTACACCTTC. The full variable domain, with the rest looked up from reference TRBV19 and TRBJ1-2, is DGGITQSPKYLFRKEGQNVTLSCEQNLNHDAMYWYRQDPGQGLRLIYYSQIVNDFQKGDIAEGYSVSREKKESFPLTVTSAQKNPTAFYLCASSIDRWGTEVSSGYTFGSGTRLTVV.

The chain is built from TRBV6-1 and TRBJ1-5; D gene ambiguous. Germline loops: CDR1 MNHNS, CDR2 SASEGT. V was pared by 4 bases and J by 0 bases, with 10 bases between. This CDR3 contains 15 residues. The CDR3 DNA follows: TGTGCCAGCAGTGGGAGGCCAGCTAGCAATCAGCCCCAGCATTTT. Its translation: CASSGRPASNQPQHF.